The T cell receptor (beta chain) described here comes from a study of T cell clusters in autoimmune cytopenias (dated by TCRdb to the late 2010s). In the study overall: The median TRB sequencing depth was just over 50,000 reads per sample, and the median number of distinct TRB clonotypes was roughly 2,000 per sample. TRB and IGH repertoires from peripheral blood were sequenced in autoimmune cytopenia patients at active disease and during treatment follow-up, with healthy, CLL and autoimmune hepatitis controls included alongside. The study was designed to test whether a disease-specific immune repertoire signature usable as a blood-based biomarker is carried by autoimmune cytopenia patients. Broader findings and caveats from the paper: The cluster-lack signature was not observed for secondary cytopenia versus CLL, as the signature was apparently masked by the dominant lymphoma-associated repertoire. The TRB repertoire shifts, including less even repertoires in secondary cytopenia and CLL, mostly reflected lymphoma bias and not autoimmunity. The T cell clusters were defined only in silico, and the functional role of the clusters was left to be validated experimentally. The GLIPH analysis suggested a lack of physiological T cell clusters in primary autoimmune cytopenia patients, since some 46 clusters were exclusive to healthy donors whereas about 17 were exclusive to patients. Healthy donors had almost three times as many exclusive TRB clusters as active autoimmune hepatitis patients, a finding consistent with an autoimmunity-wide signature.

TRB rearrangements were amplified by multiplex PCR following a touch-down protocol, with the TRB-A and TRB-B primer pools mixed in one tube. Two consecutive PCR reactions with Phusion HS II polymerase added Illumina adapters and sample indices to the amplicons. Amplicons were gel-purified with the NucleoSpin Gel and PCR Clean-up kit, then quantified by Qubit and quality-checked on an Agilent 2100 Bioanalyzer. Sequencing of the libraries was performed on an Illumina MiSeq with 600-cycle, single-indexed, paired-end runs. The authors processed their data as follows. MiXCR version 2.1.12, together with the default MiXCR reference library, was used to align and assemble the TRB reads. A clone was defined by each unique CDR3 nucleotide sequence, and analysis was restricted to productive sequences with at least two reads. Alpha-parameterized diversity profiles (alpha 0 to 5), including the Shannon (alpha 1) and Simpson (alpha 2) indices, were computed with an R script to assess repertoire diversity. The tcR package was used to compute combinatorial TRB VJ usage, which was then compared between cohorts by principal component analysis with ade4. TCRbeta CDR3s were clustered with GLIPH on cohort pairs matched by age and read depth, and cluster frequencies were compared by Wilcoxon test. Following TCRdb reprocessing, every CDR3 protein sequence forms one entry, and DNA is not provided. TCRdb, not the authors, supplied the V and J calls. The sample's own table lists around 6,400 distinct CDR3 sequences. The leading ten clones occupy around 23% of the sample.

No count is logged; frequency rates this clonotype as medium-sized (0.01 to 0.1%). The clone's antigen remains unknown. The germline V gene (reference sequence) gives CDR1 as LNHDA and CDR2 as SQIVND. The CDR3 runs 19 residues from the cysteine to the phenylalanine. DNA was not recorded. Each sample's TRB amplification started from 250 ng of peripheral blood genomic DNA, which corresponds to tens of thousands of genome equivalents. The specimen sequenced was peripheral blood. This receptor was identified in a human donor with an autoimmune cytopenia or autoimmune hepatitis (not recorded which). The rearranged chain carries TRBV19 and TRBJ2-6; the TCRdb call, TRBD2, lacks DNA for checking. The CDR3 corresponds to CASSSPSGGEFSGANVLTF.